This T cell receptor beta chain was captured by sequencing in a study of blood T cells in healthy people across ages. The use of a sample-barcoded 5' primer and a J-beta primer mix characterized a second PCR of roughly 6 to 12 cycles. TCRdb passed the 5' RACE reads through MiXCR, listing each CDR3 protein once. The data show around 750,000 distinct CDR3 sequences, with roughly 50% seen just once and about 42% held by the top ten. Note on this clonotype: As yet, its antigen is unknown.

The CDR3 is made up of 15 amino acids. Germline lookup yields CDR1 DFQATT and CDR2 SNEGSKA (reference sequence). Trimming took off 0 bases at V and 8 bases at J, with 20 bases between the two ends. Study findings and constraints: Changes in expanded clonotypes were possibly confounded, as the CMV status of donors was unknown. Long-lived donors carried more naive CD4+ cells and greater diversity than aged donors.

This TCR was recovered from a man at least 80 years old in good health. The rearrangement joins TRBV20-1 to TRBJ2-7; D remains ambiguous. Material: blood. This CDR3 reads CSARDDNSRPKKQYF. In DNA form, the CDR3 reads TGCAGTGCTAGAGACGACAATTCTAGGCCTAAAAAGCAGTACTTC.